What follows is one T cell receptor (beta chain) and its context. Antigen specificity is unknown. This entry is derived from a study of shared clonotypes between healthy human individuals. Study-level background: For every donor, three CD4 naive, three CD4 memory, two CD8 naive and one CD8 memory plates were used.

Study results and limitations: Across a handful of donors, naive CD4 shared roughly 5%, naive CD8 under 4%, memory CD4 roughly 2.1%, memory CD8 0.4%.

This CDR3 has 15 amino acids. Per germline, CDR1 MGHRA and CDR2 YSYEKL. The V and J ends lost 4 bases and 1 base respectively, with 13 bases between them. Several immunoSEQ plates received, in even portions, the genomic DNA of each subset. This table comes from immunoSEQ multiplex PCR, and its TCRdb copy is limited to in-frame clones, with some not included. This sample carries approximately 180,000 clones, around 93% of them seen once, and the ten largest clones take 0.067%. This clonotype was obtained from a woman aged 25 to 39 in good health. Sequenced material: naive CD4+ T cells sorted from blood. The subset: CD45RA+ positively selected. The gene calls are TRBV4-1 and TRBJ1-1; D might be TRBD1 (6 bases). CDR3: CASSRQGTGNTEAFF. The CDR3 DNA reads TGCGCCAGCAGCCGCCAGGGGACGGGGAACACTGAAGCTTTCTTT.